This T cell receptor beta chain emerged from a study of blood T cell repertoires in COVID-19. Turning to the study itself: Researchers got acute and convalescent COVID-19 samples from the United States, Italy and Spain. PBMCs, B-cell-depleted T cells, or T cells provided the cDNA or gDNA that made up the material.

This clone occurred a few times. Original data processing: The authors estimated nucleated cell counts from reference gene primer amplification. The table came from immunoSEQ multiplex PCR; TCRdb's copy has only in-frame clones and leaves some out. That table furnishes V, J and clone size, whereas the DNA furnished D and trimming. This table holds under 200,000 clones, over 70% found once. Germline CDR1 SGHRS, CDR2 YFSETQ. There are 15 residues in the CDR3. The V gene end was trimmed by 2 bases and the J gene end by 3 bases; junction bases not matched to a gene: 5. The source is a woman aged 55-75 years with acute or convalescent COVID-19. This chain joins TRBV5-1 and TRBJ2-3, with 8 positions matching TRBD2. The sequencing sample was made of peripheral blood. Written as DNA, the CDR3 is TGCGCCAGCAGCTTCGAGCGGGGGAAGACAGATACGCAGTATTTT. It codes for CASSFERGKTDTQYF.